The TCR beta chain described here comes from a study of persistence of HIV-infected CD4 T cells. Study-wide results and limits: Degenerate expanded CDR3beta sequences were enriched among CMV- and Gag-responding cells. Within sorted populations, more oligoclonal TCRs accompanied more oligoclonal proviruses.

Germline assignment: CDR1 DFQATT and CDR2 SNEGSKA (reference sequence). The CDR3 runs to 11 residues. The germline V and J ends were trimmed by 7 bases and 3 bases, with 9 bases remaining between them. Notes on this clone: The antigen is not known.

The immunoSEQ assay was version 4, run in survey mode. Using immunoSEQ multiplex PCR, the repertoire was profiled, and TCRdb retains in-frame clones only, with some absent. The sample includes under 55,000 clones, about 87% of them seen just once. Anti-CD3/anti-CD28 beads served as a nonspecific positive control stimulus. Sorting selected CD4+ T cells upregulating both CD40 ligand and CD69. Sequencing used CD4+ T cells sorted from PBMCs after roughly 17-hour stimulation, obtained from a patient who received antiretroviral therapy. The chain links TRBV20-1 to TRBJ2-5; D remains unclear. This receptor was obtained from an adult woman with HIV who was CMV-seropositive. CDR3 in DNA: TGCAGTGGGACGGCAGAAGAGACCCAGTACTTC. Its protein is CSGTAEETQYF.